This TCR beta chain was profiled in a study of regulatory T cells in long-lasting Graves disease. Study overall: New Graves' disease cases had less than 3 months of antithyroid drugs. General study findings and limits: Results may be inaccurate due to the small sample size. TCR diversity was lower in persistent Graves' patients (versus newly diagnosed ones).

A few counts support this clonotype. The target antigen is unknown. Time point reported: newly diagnosed GD, antithyroid drugs for less than 3 months. PBMCs were the source of the RNA used for TCR sequencing. Germline V gives CDR1 KGHDR, CDR2 SFDVKD. The V gene end was trimmed by 4 bases and the J gene end by 8 bases; junction bases not matched to a gene: 4. The CDR3 covers 13 residues. Library construction for TCR beta used iRepertoire HTBI primers and Arm-PCR of CDR3 regions. TCRdb analysed the multiplex PCR reads with MiXCR anew, one entry per CDR3 protein. The sample contains about 430,000 distinct CDR3 sequences, approximately 16% of which appear only once. These data were likewise used in another study, on T cells in Graves' hyperthyroidism and ophthalmopathy.

The receptor's source is a woman between 40 and 55 years old with Graves disease. This chain links TRBV24-1 with TRBJ2-1; 7 positions match TRBD1. Sequences were derived from peripheral blood mononuclear cells (PBMCs), sampled at new diagnosis, from a patient treated with antithyroid drugs. CDR3 loop: CATSEPGTDEQFF. CDR3 DNA: TGTGCCACCAGTGAGCCCGGGACAGATGAGCAGTTCTTC.